The clone carrying this TCR beta chain appeared a few times. The data were obtained in a study of early T cells in non-severe SARS-CoV-2 infection. Study background: Sequencing of bulk RNA from unsorted whole blood was done, without chain pairing.

Individual cDNA molecules were tagged with unique molecular identifiers. TCRdb passed the 5' RACE reads through MiXCR, listing each CDR3 protein once. The data show 99,000 or so distinct CDR3 sequences, roughly 17% seen once. V was pared by 4 bases and J by 3 bases, with 8 bases of the junction left unmatched. CDR1 SGDLS and CDR2 YYNGEE come from the germline V gene. This CDR3 contains 15 residues. The source of this sequence is an adult who was a healthcare worker with PCR-confirmed SARS-CoV-2 infection or an uninfected control (not recorded which). Sequencing input: whole blood. The chain carries TRBV9 and TRBJ2-7; 9 nucleotides agree with TRBD1. Written as DNA, the CDR3 is TGTGCCAGCAGCCCCGTGGGGACAGGGTACTACGAGCAGTACTTC. Amino acids: CASSPVGTGYYEQYF.